Shown below are 27 T cell receptor beta chains from a single sample sequenced in a study of T cell responses to AZD1222 COVID-19 vaccine. Profiled with immunoSEQ multiplex PCR; TCRdb holds only in-frame clones, not every one. The data show under 140,000 clones, roughly 87% seen once. Sequences were derived from peripheral blood, sampled on day 0 of AZD1222 vaccination. The origin of the receptors is an adult in good health.

The genes are TRBV5-1 and TRBJ2-5; TRBD2 is a possible D gene (6 bases). CDR1 SGHRS and CDR2 YFSETQ come from the germline V gene. CDR3 size: 13 residues. V lost 3 bases and J lost 1, with 7 bases in between. The CDR3, as DNA: TGCGCCAGCAGCTCCGGGAGCCAAGAGACCCAGTACTTC. Protein: CASSSGSQETQYF.

The CDR3 is CASWDSRSGNTIYF. CDR3 bases: TGTGCCAGTTGGGACAGCCGCTCTGGAAACACCATATATTTT. The gene calls are TRBV30 and TRBJ1-3; TRBD1 agrees at 7 bases. CDR1 and CDR2 from the germline V gene are GTSNPN and SVGIG (reference sequence). This CDR3 region has 14 residues. After removal of 8 bases from V and 0 bases from J, the junction contained 7 bases not matched to a gene.

The V call is TRBV9, the J call TRBJ2-3; 9 bases are shared with TRBD2. V was pared by 3 bases and J by 1 base, with 12 bases of the junction left unmatched. Germline V gene sequence: CDR1 SGDLS, CDR2 YYNGEE. This CDR3 region has 18 residues. The CDR3 here is CASSAPWGGGAGTDTQYF. The CDR3 DNA reads as TGTGCCAGCAGCGCCCCGTGGGGCGGGGGGGCTGGCACAGATACGCAGTATTTT.

The chain is built from TRBV18 and TRBJ1-2; 9 bases fit TRBD1. The CDR3 consists of 15 residues. V lost 3 bases, J lost 8 bases, and 10 bases stayed unmatched. Germline V CDR1 and CDR2: KGHSH, LQKENI. DNA for the CDR3: TGTGCCAGCTCACCGGACAGGGGCACCCCAGGAGGCTACACCTTC. The encoded protein is CASSPDRGTPGGYTF. Filled out from reference TRBV18 and TRBJ1-2, the complete variable domain reads NAGVMQNPRHLVRRRGQEARLRCSPMKGHSHVYWYRQLPEEGLKFMVYLQKENIIDESGMPKERFSAEFPKEGPSILRIQQVVRGDSAAYFCASSPDRGTPGGYTFGSGTRLTVV.

The gene calls are TRBV7-6 and TRBJ1-4; weak D call: TRBD1 (5 bases). The V gene's germline CDR1 is SGHVS and CDR2 FNYEAQ. The CDR3 runs 15 residues. The V and J ends lost 6 bases and 6 bases respectively, with 17 bases between them. CDR3 bases: TGTGCCAGCAGTTTTACAGGTGGGGTGGATGAAAAACTGTTTTTT. Protein sequence: CASSFTGGVDEKLFF.

The rearrangement links TRBV28 to TRBJ1-2; D might be TRBD1 (5 bases). V was clipped by 2 bases and J by 0 bases, with 7 bases between them. Germline V CDR1 and CDR2: MDHEN, SYDVKM. There are 14 residues in the CDR3. DNA of the CDR3: TGTGCCAGCAGTTTAGGGGGTGCTAACTATGGCTACACCTTC. It translates to CASSLGGANYGYTF.

CDR3 coding DNA: TGTGCCAGCAGCCCGGGGTACTCCTACGAGCAGTACTTC. Translated: CASSPGYSYEQYF. The J gene is TRBJ2-7, the V gene TRBV5-4; perhaps TRBD2 as D (5 bases). CDR3 length equals 13 residues. Germline lookup yields CDR1 SGHNT and CDR2 YYREEE (reference sequence). V lost 4 bases to trimming and J lost 0 bases, with 8 bases between them.

J is TRBJ2-3 and V is TRBV6-5; 7 nucleotides align to TRBD2. The J segment lost 3 bases and the V segment lost 6 bases, leaving 6 bases of the junction unmatched. This CDR3 region has 14 residues. Germline CDR1 is MNHEY and CDR2 is SVGAGI. The CDR3 nucleotides read TGTGCCAGCAGGCCCCCGGGGGGAACAGATACGCAGTATTTT. Translation gives CASRPPGGTDTQYF.

The chain is built from TRBV19 and TRBJ2-7; D uncertain. V shed 5 bases and J shed 3 bases, with 8 bases lying between them. The CDR3 consists of 12 residues. Germline assignment: CDR1 LNHDA and CDR2 SQIVND (reference sequence). This CDR3 reads CASSSGFYEQYF. CDR3 coding DNA: TGTGCCAGTAGTTCGGGTTTCTACGAGCAGTACTTC.

V gene TRBV29-1 combines with J gene TRBJ1-2; possible D gene TRBD1, 6 bases. The V gene lost 8 bases and the J gene lost 0 bases, with 13 bases spanning the gap. This CDR3 comprises 13 residues. Germline values: CDR1 SQVTM, CDR2 ANQGSEA. The CDR3 loop is CSTNGQSNYGYTF. The CDR3 DNA follows: TGCAGCACGAATGGACAGTCTAACTATGGCTACACCTTC.

The chain carries TRBV28 and TRBJ1-5; 8 bases line up with TRBD1. The J segment lost 1 base and the V segment lost 6 bases, leaving 5 bases of the junction unmatched. The germline V gene encodes CDR1 MDHEN and CDR2 SYDVKM. The CDR3 contains 15 residues. CDR3 coding DNA: TGTGCCAGCAGACAAACAGGGGGAAGCAATCAGCCCCAGCATTTT. Translation: CASRQTGGSNQPQHF.

CDR3 DNA: TGTGCTAGTGGCCAGGGTCGGGGCACTGAAGCTTTCTTT. Residues: CASGQGRGTEAFF. The V gene is TRBV12-5, the J gene TRBJ1-1; D is perhaps TRBD1 (5 bases). The length of the CDR3 is 13 residues. Germline loops: CDR1 LGHNT, CDR2 FRNRAP. Deletions cut 6 bases from V and 4 bases from J, with 12 bases between.

This clone appeared a few times. This chain joins TRBV11-2 and TRBJ1-2; D possibly corresponds to TRBD1 (5 bases). This CDR3 comprises 16 residues. The V gene lost 0 bases and the J gene lost 2 bases, with 13 bases spanning the gap. CDR1 and CDR2 (germline): SGHAT, FQNNGV. This CDR3 reads CASSLDMGRGNYGYTF. The CDR3 DNA reads as TGTGCCAGCAGCTTAGATATGGGGCGGGGGAACTATGGCTACACCTTC.

The chain has TRBV7-9 and TRBJ1-1, with TRBD1 matching over 7 bases. Trimming at V came to 2 bases and at J to 6 bases, leaving 9 bases not matched to a gene. CDR1 and CDR2 from the germline V gene are SEHNR and FQNEAQ (reference sequence). The length of the CDR3 is 15 residues. The CDR3 here is CASSLLDREAAEAFF. The CDR3 nucleotides are TGTGCCAGCAGCTTATTAGACAGGGAGGCAGCTGAAGCTTTCTTT.

CDR3 amino acids: CATQGGGTYEQYF. The CDR3 DNA is TGTGCTACCCAGGGCGGCGGGACCTACGAGCAGTACTTC. The chain couples TRBV10-3 to TRBJ2-7, with a tentative D call TRBD2 (6 bases). The CDR3 consists of 13 residues. The germline V gene has CDR1 ENHRY and CDR2 SYGVKD.

The chain couples TRBV19 to TRBJ1-5; no reliable D call. Germline V gene data show CDR1 as LNHDA and CDR2 as SQIVND (reference sequence). This CDR3 spans 12 amino acids. Trimming stripped 3 bases from V and 5 bases from J, with 5 bases between. Here the CDR3 reads CASSMTYQPQHF. Written as DNA, the CDR3 is TGTGCCAGTAGTATGACCTATCAGCCCCAGCATTTT.

The V gene is TRBV18, the J gene TRBJ2-5, with 9 bases aligning to TRBD2. The junction had 24 bases not matched to a gene; V was cut back by 3 bases and J by 7 bases. This CDR3 has 20 amino acids. Germline CDR1 KGHSH, CDR2 LQKENI. The CDR3 region is CASSPHPPSTSGDSSRTQYF. DNA of the CDR3: TGTGCCAGCTCACCCCACCCCCCGTCGACTAGCGGAGACTCATCGAGGACCCAGTACTTC.

The chain uses TRBV6-5 and TRBJ2-7; tentative D call: TRBD1 (5 bases). The CDR3 covers 15 residues. In germline, CDR1 is MNHEY, CDR2 SVGAGI. V shed 6 bases and J shed 2 bases, with 17 bases lying between them. The CDR3 nucleotides read TGTGCCAGCAGCCCGGAAGAACAGGCCCCCTACGAGCAGTACTTC. It specifies CASSPEEQAPYEQYF.

The chain has TRBV24-1 and TRBJ2-3; 11 bases align to TRBD1. This CDR3 is 14 amino acids long. Germline CDR1 and CDR2: KGHDR and SFDVKD. After removal of 10 bases from V and 5 bases from J, the junction contained 7 bases not matched to a gene. The CDR3 sequence is CATCGTGGVDTQYF. In nucleotides, the CDR3 is TGTGCCACGTGCGGGACAGGGGGGGTAGATACGCAGTATTTT.

V usage is TRBV16 and J usage is TRBJ2-3; tentatively, D is TRBD2 (5 bases). Germline V gives CDR1 KGHSY, CDR2 FQNENV. Trimming removed 0 bases from V and 2 bases from J, with 9 bases in between. This CDR3 is 15 amino acids long. CDR3 amino acids: CASSQSRGVTDTQYF. For the CDR3, the DNA is TGTGCCAGCAGCCAATCCCGGGGAGTCACAGATACGCAGTATTTT.

V usage is TRBV28 and J usage is TRBJ1-2; D uncertain. In germline, CDR1 is MDHEN, CDR2 SYDVKM. The V end was cut by 5 bases, the J end by 4 bases, with 8 bases between. The CDR3 is 12 amino acids. CDR3 loop: CASSRGTYGYTF. CDR3 sequence (DNA): TGTGCCAGCAGTCGGGGTACCTATGGCTACACCTTC.

This chain links TRBV4-3 with TRBJ1-2; no clear D gene. Trimming removed 0 bases from V and 6 bases from J, with 8 bases in between. This CDR3 contains 13 residues. Germline assignment: CDR1 LGHNA and CDR2 YSLEER. Written as DNA, the CDR3 is TGCGCCAGCAGCCAAGATAGGACGGATGGCTACACCTTC. Translating gives CASSQDRTDGYTF.

The rearrangement joins TRBV5-1 to TRBJ2-7; no definite D call. The CDR3 extends over 14 amino acids. Germline V gene sequence: CDR1 SGHRS, CDR2 YFSETQ. V was pared by 4 bases and J by 6 bases, with 17 bases between. CDR3 bases: TGCGCCAGCAGCGTCAGATTGGAAGGCAGCGAGCAGTACTTC. It yields the protein CASSVRLEGSEQYF. Drawing the rest from reference TRBV5-1 and TRBJ2-7, the complete variable domain is KAGVTQTPRYLIKTRGQQVTLSCSPISGHRSVSWYQQTPGQGLQFLFEYFSETQRNKGNFPGRFSGRQFSNSRSEMNVSTLELGDSALYLCASSVRLEGSEQYFGPGTRLTVT.

The gene calls are TRBV5-1 and TRBJ1-4; 8 bases are shared with TRBD1. The CDR3 is 14 residues long. V lost 5 bases, J lost 8 bases, and 8 bases stayed unmatched. CDR1 is SGHRS and CDR2 is YFSETQ in the germline V gene. The CDR3 sequence is CASRRDRGGEKLFF. DNA of the CDR3: TGCGCCAGCAGGAGAGACAGGGGTGGCGAAAAACTGTTTTTT.

This chain connects TRBV19 to TRBJ2-7, with 8 bases matching TRBD2. Germline assignment: CDR1 LNHDA and CDR2 SQIVND (reference sequence). The CDR3 has 13 residues. The V segment lost 10 bases and the J segment 4 bases; nucleotides outside the gene matches: 9. The CDR3 sequence is CANEERETYEQYF. The CDR3 nucleotides read TGTGCCAACGAGGAGCGGGAGACATACGAGCAGTACTTC. The full variable domain, completed using reference TRBV19 and TRBJ2-7, is DGGITQSPKYLFRKEGQNVTLSCEQNLNHDAMYWYRQDPGQGLRLIYYSQIVNDFQKGDIAEGYSVSREKKESFPLTVTSAQKNPTAFYLCANEERETYEQYFGPGTRLTVT.

This sequence joins TRBV7-6 and TRBJ2-7; 14 bases are shared with TRBD2. Germline V gene sequence: CDR1 SGHVS, CDR2 FNYEAQ. The CDR3 totals 18 residues. With V trimmed by 1 base and J by 5 bases, 10 bases remained unmatched. The DNA for the CDR3 is TGTGCCAGCAGCTTAGAACCGGGACTAGCGGGAGTGTCCAACGAGCAGTACTTC. It is translated as CASSLEPGLAGVSNEQYF.

The V gene is TRBV19, the J gene TRBJ1-2; 7 nucleotides align to TRBD1. The length of the CDR3 is 14 residues. Germline trimming cut 8 bases from V and 5 bases from J; bases unmatched to any gene: 11. The germline V gene encodes CDR1 LNHDA and CDR2 SQIVND (reference sequence). The CDR3 loop is CASGTAGGRYGYTF. The CDR3 bases are TGTGCCAGTGGTACGGCAGGGGGAAGATATGGCTACACCTTC.